This T cell receptor (beta chain) is from a study of blood T cell repertoires in COVID-19. The overall study: The United States, Italy and Spain were the sources of the acute and convalescent COVID-19 samples.

As originally analysed: Amplification of reference gene primers was used by the study to estimate nucleated cell counts. Here immunoSEQ multiplex PCR was the method, and the copy in TCRdb shows in-frame clones only, minus some. For V, J and clone size, that table is used; D and trimming come from the DNA. Here the sample spans 490,000 or so clones, approximately 90% being singletons. The CDR3 has 15 amino acids. Germline V gives CDR1 SGDLS, CDR2 YYNGEE. V lost 3 bases to trimming and J lost 6 bases; unmatched junction nucleotides: 8. This study enrolled people aged roughly 18 to 100 from under 25 US geographic areas. Clinical history reported by participants formed the basis on which cohorts were assigned.

Sequenced sample: PBMCs or T cells enriched from blood (not recorded which). The rearrangement uses TRBV9 and TRBJ2-3; TRBD1 matches 9 bases. This clonotype was sampled from a woman in her sixties who had recovered from COVID-19. CDR3 sequence reads: CASSGGDRVADTQYF. DNA for the CDR3: TGTGCCAGCAGCGGTGGGGACAGGGTCGCGGATACGCAGTATTTT.